Listed below are T cell receptor beta chains from one sample, sequenced in a study of human T cells and chemical hapten exposure. TCRdb called the RACE reads again in MiXCR, with one record for every CDR3 protein. Among tens of thousands of distinct CDR3 sequences, 9% to 15% were seen once, and the ten largest hold less than 2.5%. Specimen: whole blood, collected in connection with sensitization to the hapten diphenylcyclopropenone (DPC). The receptors stem from a woman aged 40 to 49 with alopecia areata. Some clones in this sample may be carry-over from other donors' samples. CDR3s include the opening cysteine and the closing phenylalanine or tryptophan. Each record gives: V gene, D gene, clone size, J gene, CDR3 protein, CDR3 DNA. A D gene is named only where the DNA matches it firmly. Some rows mark clone size as missing; the rest say once, few, many or name a class of expanded clone.

TRBV9,-,many,TRBJ1-5,CASSSGAVQGQPQHF,TGTGCCAGCAGCTCGGGGGCAGTGCAGGGACAGCCCCAGCATTTT
TRBV29-1,-,-,TRBJ1-2,CSVAQGMGHYGYTF,TGCAGCGTTGCCCAGGGGATGGGTCACTATGGCTACACCTTC
TRBV6-2/TRBV6-3,TRBD2,many,TRBJ2-3,CASRALAGSITDTQYF,TGTGCCAGCAGAGCCCTAGCGGGGAGTATCACAGATACGCAGTATTTT
TRBV7-9,-,many,TRBJ2-7,CASSEGVEQYF,TGTGCCAGCAGCGAGGGAGTCGAGCAGTACTTC
TRBV7-3,TRBD2,few,TRBJ2-1,CASSPSRSGDEQFF,TGTGCCAGCAGCCCCTCCCGCAGCGGGGATGAGCAGTTCTTC
TRBV12-3/TRBV12-4,-,few,TRBJ1-6,CASRLRGGHNSPLHF,TGTGCCAGCAGACTCCGTGGGGGACATAATTCACCCCTCCACTTT
TRBV3-1,-,many,TRBJ2-7,CASSQDRYEQYF,TGTGCCAGCAGCCAAGATCGGTACGAGCAGTACTTC
TRBV12-3/TRBV12-4,TRBD1,many,TRBJ2-7,CASSLGQGGSEQYF,TGTGCCAGCAGTTTGGGACAGGGGGGAAGCGAGCAGTACTTC
TRBV18,-,many,TRBJ2-3,CASSPVSTDTQYF,TGTGCCAGCTCACCCGTGAGCACAGATACGCAGTATTTT
TRBV11-2,TRBD2,many,TRBJ2-5,CASSPRGSGGLQETQYF,TGTGCCAGCAGCCCCAGAGGAAGCGGGGGGCTCCAAGAGACCCAGTACTTC
TRBV25-1,TRBD2,-,TRBJ2-3,CASTETSGGGDTQYF,TGTGCCAGCACCGAGACTAGCGGGGGGGGAGATACGCAGTATTTT
TRBV9,-,-,TRBJ2-3,CASSVLSQLDTQYF,TGTGCCAGCAGCGTACTTAGCCAGCTAGATACGCAGTATTTT
TRBV28,-,-,TRBJ1-1,CASTTGPREAFF,TGTGCCAGCACTACAGGGCCCCGTGAAGCTTTCTTT
TRBV3-1,-,few,TRBJ1-1,CASSQDRFEAFF,TGTGCCAGCAGCCAAGACAGGTTTGAAGCTTTCTTT
TRBV6-2/TRBV6-3,-,few,TRBJ2-7,CASRPTGAGAGEQYF,TGTGCCAGCAGACCCACGGGGGCCGGTGCGGGCGAGCAGTACTTC
TRBV9,TRBD1,few,TRBJ2-2,CASSAKDRTYTGELFF,TGTGCCAGCAGCGCGAAGGACAGGACCTACACCGGGGAGCTGTTTTTT